This T cell receptor beta chain was profiled in a study of response to subunit inactivated influenza vaccine. The CDR3 covers 14 residues. Germline V gives CDR1 DFQATT, CDR2 SNEGSKA (reference sequence). The junction had 6 bases not matched to a gene; V was cut back by 7 bases and J by 1 base. TCRdb ran MiXCR on the RT-PCR reads and lists one entry per CDR3 protein. The data contain approximately 520,000 distinct CDR3 sequences, around 25% of them singletons. The sample consisted of CD4+ T cells sorted from PBMCs, taken about 5 days after vaccination. This chain connects TRBV20-1 to TRBJ1-1, with TRBD1 matching 10 bases. This receptor was taken from a man aged 50 to 59 who received an inactivated influenza vaccine. The CDR3 DNA follows: TGCAGTGTCTACCGGGACAGGGGGAACACTGAAGCTTTCTTT. Translating gives CSVYRDRGNTEAFF.